This T cell receptor (beta chain) was captured by sequencing in a study of T-cell memory formation after mild COVID-19. Findings of the study overall: Clones which contracted sat mainly in CM and EM if CD4+, and in EMRA if CD8+. Clones that contracted from day 15 to 85 had balanced CD4/CD8; later expanders were CD4+ biased. Cross-reactive memory apparently joined, as some responding clones appeared in pre-infection memory.

Constant-segment primers were used for 5'RACE, and the resulting TCR alpha and TCR beta cDNA libraries carried sample barcodes and UMIs. TCRdb analysed the 5' RACE reads with MiXCR anew, one entry per CDR3 protein. The sample carries 250,000 to 300,000 distinct CDR3 sequences, 15% to 20% recorded once. This clonotype was seen more than once but under ten times. The antigen is unknown. The CDR3 runs to 13 residues. Per the germline V gene, CDR1 is SQVTM and CDR2 is ANQGSEA. Trimming removed 4 bases from V and 1 base from J, with 8 bases in between. Source material: PBMCs or a T cell subset sorted from them (not recorded which). This TCR came from a man between 18 and 35 years old who had mild COVID-19 (a few samples of this study predate the infection). Cell type and time point are not known. This chain links TRBV29-1 with TRBJ1-3; D is unclear. The CDR3, as DNA: TGCAGCGTTGGCAAGGGATCTGGAAACACCATATATTTT. Its protein is CSVGKGSGNTIYF.